This TCR beta chain stems from a study of prognosis after radiotherapy for stage I lung cancer. Turning to the study itself: Individuals with stage I non-small cell lung cancer joined the cohort between 2018 and January 2019. Study observations and caveats: Patients given stereotactic body radiation therapy showed fewer unique TCR clones afterward, median about 9,700 versus 6,500. Patients developing distant metastases showed lower Shannon entropy after stereotactic body radiation therapy.

A volume of roughly 6 milliliters of peripheral blood was collected by draw at each of two time points. The table lists this clonotype with many counts. The antigen is not known. Germline V lookup: CDR1 SGHRS, CDR2 YFSETQ. The CDR3 is made up of 15 amino acids. V shed 4 bases and J shed 3 bases, with 17 bases lying between them. The study amplified the TCR beta CDR3 region from genomic DNA. This amplification was carried out by two rounds of multiplex PCR. Primers targeting each individual TRBV and TRBJ gene were applied in first-round PCR. TCRdb reprocessed the multiplex PCR reads with MiXCR, giving one entry per CDR3 protein. Among 25,000 to 35,000 distinct CDR3 sequences, 32% were seen once, and the ten largest hold 30% to 40%.

The gene calls are TRBV5-1 and TRBJ2-7; tentatively, D is TRBD1 (6 bases). The specimen was PBMCs, collected before or after stereotactic body radiation therapy (not recorded which). The source of this sequence is a donor aged 50 or older with non-small cell lung cancer. The CDR3 protein is CASSVGSGDIYEQYF. CDR3 in DNA: TGCGCCAGCAGCGTGGGGTCAGGGGATATCTACGAGCAGTACTTC.